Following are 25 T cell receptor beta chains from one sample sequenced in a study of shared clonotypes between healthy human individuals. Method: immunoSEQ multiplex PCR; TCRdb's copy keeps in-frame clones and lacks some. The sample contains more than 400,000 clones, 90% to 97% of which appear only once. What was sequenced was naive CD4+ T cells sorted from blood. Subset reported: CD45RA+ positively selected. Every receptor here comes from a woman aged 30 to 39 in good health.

CDR3 residues: CASSSNREETQYF. Here the CDR3 DNA reads TGTGCCAGCAGTTCCAACAGGGAAGAGACCCAGTACTTC. The genes are TRBV6-6 and TRBJ2-5; D may be TRBD1 (6 bases). The CDR3 consists of 13 residues. In germline, CDR1 is MNHNY, CDR2 SVGAGI (reference sequence). Trimming pared 4 bases from V and 3 bases from J, leaving 9 bases between.

The CDR3: CASSLVLAGGWNEQFF. DNA for the CDR3: TGTGCCAGCAGCTTAGTTCTTGCGGGGGGGTGGAATGAGCAGTTCTTC. This chain links TRBV11-2 with TRBJ2-1; 9 positions match TRBD2. The CDR3 totals 16 residues. Germline values: CDR1 SGHAT, CDR2 FQNNGV. The trim removed 1 base at V and 7 bases at J, leaving 8 bases unmatched.

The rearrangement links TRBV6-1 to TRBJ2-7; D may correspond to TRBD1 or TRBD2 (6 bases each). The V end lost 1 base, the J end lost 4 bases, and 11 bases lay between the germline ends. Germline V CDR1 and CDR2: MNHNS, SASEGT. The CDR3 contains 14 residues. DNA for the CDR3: TGTGCCAGCAGTGAAGAGGGGGACTTATACGAGCAGTACTTC. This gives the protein CASSEEGDLYEQYF.

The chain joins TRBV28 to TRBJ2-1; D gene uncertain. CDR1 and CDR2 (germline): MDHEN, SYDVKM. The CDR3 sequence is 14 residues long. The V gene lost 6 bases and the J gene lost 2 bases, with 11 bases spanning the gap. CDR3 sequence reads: CASRLGETYNEQFF. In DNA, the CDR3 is TGTGCCAGCAGATTGGGCGAAACCTACAATGAGCAGTTCTTC.

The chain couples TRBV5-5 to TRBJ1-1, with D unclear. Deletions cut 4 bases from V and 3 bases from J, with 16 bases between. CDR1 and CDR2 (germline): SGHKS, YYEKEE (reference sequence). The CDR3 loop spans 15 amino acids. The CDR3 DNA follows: TGTGCCAGCAGCCTCGGTCCGGGCGTCGACACTGAAGCTTTCTTT. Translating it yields CASSLGPGVDTEAFF.

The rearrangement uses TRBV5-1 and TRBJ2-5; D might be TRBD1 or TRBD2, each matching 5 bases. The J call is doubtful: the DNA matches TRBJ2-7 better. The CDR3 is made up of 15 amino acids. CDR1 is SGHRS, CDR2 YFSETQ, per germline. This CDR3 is CASSPGLGDVYEQYF. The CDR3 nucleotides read TGCGCCAGCAGCCCGGGGTTAGGGGACGTCTACGAGCAGTACTTC.

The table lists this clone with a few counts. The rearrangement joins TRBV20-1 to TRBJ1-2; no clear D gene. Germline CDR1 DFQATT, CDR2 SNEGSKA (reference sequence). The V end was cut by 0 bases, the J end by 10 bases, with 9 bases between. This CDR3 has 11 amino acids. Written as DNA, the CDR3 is TGCAGTGCTAGAGAGAGAACGATCTACACCTTC. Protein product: CSARERTIYTF.

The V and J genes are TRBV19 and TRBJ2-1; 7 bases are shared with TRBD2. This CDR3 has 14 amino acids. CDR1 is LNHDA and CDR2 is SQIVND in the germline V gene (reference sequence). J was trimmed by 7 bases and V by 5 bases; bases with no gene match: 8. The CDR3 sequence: CASSEGSGGNEQFF. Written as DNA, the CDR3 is TGTGCCAGTAGTGAGGGCTCCGGGGGGAATGAGCAGTTCTTC.

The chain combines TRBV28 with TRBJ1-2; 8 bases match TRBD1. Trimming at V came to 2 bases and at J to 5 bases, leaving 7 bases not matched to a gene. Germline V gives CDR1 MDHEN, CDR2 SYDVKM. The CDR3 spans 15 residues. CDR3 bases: TGTGCCAGCAGTTTACCGGGACAGGCGCCTTATGGCTACACCTTC. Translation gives CASSLPGQAPYGYTF.

CDR3 loop: CATSRDSRDQPQHF. CDR3 nucleotide sequence: TGTGCCACCAGCAGAGATTCTCGGGATCAGCCCCAGCATTTT. V is TRBV15 and J is TRBJ1-5; no clear D. This CDR3 has 14 amino acids. Trimming stripped 0 bases from V and 5 bases from J, with 8 bases between. Germline CDR1 and CDR2: LNHNV and YYDKDF (reference sequence). The full variable domain, with the rest looked up from reference TRBV15 and TRBJ1-5, is DAMVIQNPRYQVTQFGKPVTLSCSQTLNHNVMYWYQQKSSQAPKLLFHYYDKDFNNEADTPDNFQSRRPNTSFCFLDIRSPGLGDTAMYLCATSRDSRDQPQHFGDGTRLSIL.

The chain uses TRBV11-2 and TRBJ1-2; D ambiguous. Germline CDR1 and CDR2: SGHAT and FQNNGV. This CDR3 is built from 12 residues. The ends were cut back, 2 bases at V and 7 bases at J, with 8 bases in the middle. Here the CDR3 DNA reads TGTGCCAGCAGCTTATCTGGCGCTGGCTACACCTTC. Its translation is CASSLSGAGYTF.

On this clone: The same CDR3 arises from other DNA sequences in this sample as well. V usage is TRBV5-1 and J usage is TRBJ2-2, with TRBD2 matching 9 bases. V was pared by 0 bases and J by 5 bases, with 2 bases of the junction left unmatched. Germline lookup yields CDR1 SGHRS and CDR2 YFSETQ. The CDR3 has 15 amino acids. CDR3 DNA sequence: TGCGCCAGCAGCTTGGGAACTAGCGGGACCGGGGAGCTGTTTTTT. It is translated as CASSLGTSGTGELFF. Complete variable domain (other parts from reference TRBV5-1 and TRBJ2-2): KAGVTQTPRYLIKTRGQQVTLSCSPISGHRSVSWYQQTPGQGLQFLFEYFSETQRNKGNFPGRFSGRQFSNSRSEMNVSTLELGDSALYLCASSLGTSGTGELFFGEGSRLTVL.

This CDR3 reads CASSLGGTGGWGYTF. CDR3 DNA sequence: TGTGCCAGCAGCTTGGGCGGGACAGGGGGCTGGGGCTACACCTTC. This chain links TRBV5-6 with TRBJ1-2, with 12 bases that match TRBD1. This CDR3 is built from 15 residues. V dropped 0 bases and J dropped 8; count of bases not matched to a gene: 5. Germline V gene data show CDR1 as SGHDT and CDR2 as YYEEEE.

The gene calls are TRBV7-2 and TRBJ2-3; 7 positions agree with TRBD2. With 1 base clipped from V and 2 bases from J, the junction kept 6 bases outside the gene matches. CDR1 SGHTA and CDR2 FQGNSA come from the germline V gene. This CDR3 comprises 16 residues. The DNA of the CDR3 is TGTGCCAGCAGCTTAGGAGGGAGGGCCCTCACAGATACGCAGTATTTT. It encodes CASSLGGRALTDTQYF.

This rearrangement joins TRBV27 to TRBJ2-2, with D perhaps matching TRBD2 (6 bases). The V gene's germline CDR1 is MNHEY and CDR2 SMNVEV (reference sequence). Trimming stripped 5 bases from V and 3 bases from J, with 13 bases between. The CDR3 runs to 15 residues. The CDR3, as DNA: TGTGCCAGCAGTCCAACCGGGACTGACACCGGGGAGCTGTTTTTT. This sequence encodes CASSPTGTDTGELFF.

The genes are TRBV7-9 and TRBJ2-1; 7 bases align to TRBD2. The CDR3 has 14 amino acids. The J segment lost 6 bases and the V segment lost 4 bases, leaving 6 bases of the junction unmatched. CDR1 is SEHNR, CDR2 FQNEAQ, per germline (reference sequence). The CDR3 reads CASSSGLVINEQFF. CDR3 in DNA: TGTGCCAGCAGCTCCGGACTAGTTATCAATGAGCAGTTCTTC. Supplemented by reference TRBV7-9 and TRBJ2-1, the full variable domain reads DTGVSQNPRHKITKRGQNVTFRCDPISEHNRLYWYRQTLGQGPEFLTYFQNEAQLEKSRLLSDRFSAERPKGSFSTLEIQRTEQGDSAMYLCASSSGLVINEQFFGPGTRLTVL.

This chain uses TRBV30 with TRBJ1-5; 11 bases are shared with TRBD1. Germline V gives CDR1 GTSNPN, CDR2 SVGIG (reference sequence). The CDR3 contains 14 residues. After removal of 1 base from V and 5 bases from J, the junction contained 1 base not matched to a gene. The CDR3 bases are TGTGCCTGGAGTGAGGGACAGGGGGATCAGCCCCAGCATTTT. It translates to CAWSEGQGDQPQHF.

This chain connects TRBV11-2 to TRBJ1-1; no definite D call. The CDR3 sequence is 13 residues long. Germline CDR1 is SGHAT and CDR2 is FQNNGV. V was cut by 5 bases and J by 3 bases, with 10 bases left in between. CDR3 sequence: CASSVQSDTEAFF. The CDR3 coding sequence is TGTGCCAGCAGCGTACAGTCGGACACTGAAGCTTTCTTT.

CDR3 amino acids: CASRLEEETQYF. DNA of the CDR3: TGTGCCAGTAGACTTGAGGAAGAGACCCAGTACTTC. This chain links TRBV2 with TRBJ2-5; no reliable D call. The CDR3 sequence is 12 residues long. V dropped 9 bases and J dropped 3 bases, with 11 bases sitting between them. The germline V gene has CDR1 SNHLY and CDR2 FYNNEI.

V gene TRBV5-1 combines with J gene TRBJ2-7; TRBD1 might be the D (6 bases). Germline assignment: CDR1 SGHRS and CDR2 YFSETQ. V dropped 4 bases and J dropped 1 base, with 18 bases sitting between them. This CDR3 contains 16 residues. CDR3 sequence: CASSAYAGVSSYEQYF. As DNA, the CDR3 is TGCGCCAGCAGCGCGTACGCAGGGGTCTCTTCCTACGAGCAGTACTTC. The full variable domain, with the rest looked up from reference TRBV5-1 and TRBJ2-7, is KAGVTQTPRYLIKTRGQQVTLSCSPISGHRSVSWYQQTPGQGLQFLFEYFSETQRNKGNFPGRFSGRQFSNSRSEMNVSTLELGDSALYLCASSAYAGVSSYEQYFGPGTRLTVT.

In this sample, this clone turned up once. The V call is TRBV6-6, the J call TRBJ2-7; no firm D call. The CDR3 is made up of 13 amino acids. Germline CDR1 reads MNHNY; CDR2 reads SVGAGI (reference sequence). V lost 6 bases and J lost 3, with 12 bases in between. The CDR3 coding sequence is TGTGCCAGCAGCCCAACAGTTCTCTACGAGCAGTACTTC. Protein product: CASSPTVLYEQYF.

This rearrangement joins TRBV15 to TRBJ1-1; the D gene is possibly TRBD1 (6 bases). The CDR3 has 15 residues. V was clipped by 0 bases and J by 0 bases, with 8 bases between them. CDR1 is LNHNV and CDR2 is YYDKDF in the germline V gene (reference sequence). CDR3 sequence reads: CATSRDDRMNTEAFF. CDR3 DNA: TGTGCCACCAGCAGAGATGACAGGATGAACACTGAAGCTTTCTTT.

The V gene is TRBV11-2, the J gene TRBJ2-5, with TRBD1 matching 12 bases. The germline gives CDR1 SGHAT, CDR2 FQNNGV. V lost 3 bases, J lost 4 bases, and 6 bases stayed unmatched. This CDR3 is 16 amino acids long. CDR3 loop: CASSFSGQGAGETQYF. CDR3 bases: TGTGCCAGCAGCTTTTCGGGACAGGGGGCAGGAGAGACCCAGTACTTC.

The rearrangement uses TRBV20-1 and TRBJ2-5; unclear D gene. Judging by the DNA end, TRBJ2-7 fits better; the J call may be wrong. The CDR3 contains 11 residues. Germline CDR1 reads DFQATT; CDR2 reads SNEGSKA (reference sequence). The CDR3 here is CSARDGYEQYF. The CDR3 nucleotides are TGCAGTGCTAGAGACGGGTACGAGCAGTACTTC.

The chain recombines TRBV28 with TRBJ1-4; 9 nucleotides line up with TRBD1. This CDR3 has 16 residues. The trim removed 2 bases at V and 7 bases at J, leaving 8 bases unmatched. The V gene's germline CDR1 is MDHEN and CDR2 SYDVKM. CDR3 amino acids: CASSLGTGNRGEKLFF. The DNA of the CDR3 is TGTGCCAGCAGTTTAGGGACAGGGAATCGTGGTGAAAAACTGTTTTTT.